Described below is a single T cell receptor (beta chain) sequence and its context. As yet, its antigen is unknown. The source of the sample is a study of cytomegalovirus exposure and HLA in healthy donors. Study-wide results and limits: Later analysis suggested links between common viral pathogens and several top significant clusters. Rates of TCR association differed by HLA locus in a later analysis, with DRB1 highest and HLA-C lowest.

PCR employed 60 Vbeta and 13 Jbeta primers. Sequencing used immunoSEQ multiplex PCR; TCRdb keeps in-frame clones, though not all of them. The sample lists 55,000 to 80,000 clones, roughly 78% occurring once. This TCR came from a man aged 35-49 years in good health and CMV-seronegative. Sequencing input: PBMCs.

The CDR3 protein is CASSLRTANTEAFF. Here the CDR3 DNA reads TGCGCCAGCAGCCTCAGGACAGCGAACACTGAAGCTTTCTTT. The chain is built from TRBV4-1 and TRBJ1-1; tentative D call: TRBD1 (6 bases). The CDR3 spans 14 residues. Trimming left V 4 bases short and J 1 base short, with 10 bases between. Germline loops: CDR1 MGHRA, CDR2 YSYEKL.